The 12 T cell receptor beta chains below all came from one sample that was sequenced in a study of blood T cells in healthy people across ages. A J-beta primer mix and a sample-barcoded 5' primer were used in a second PCR of roughly 7 to 12 cycles. Using its own MiXCR run on the 5' RACE reads, TCRdb lists one record per CDR3 protein. The sample includes some 800,000 distinct CDR3 sequences, around two fifths of them seen just once. The sequenced material came from blood. Receptor source: a man in his fifties or sixties in good health.

This clonotype has more than one count but fewer than ten. The rearrangement links TRBV20-1 to TRBJ1-5; D is unclear. V was clipped by 3 bases and J by 9 bases, with 21 bases between them. The CDR3 consists of 15 residues. CDR1 DFQATT and CDR2 SNEGSKA come from the germline V gene (reference sequence). The CDR3 loop is CSASQEEGGLAPQHF. For the CDR3, the DNA is TGCAGTGCTAGCCAGGAGGAGGGCGGCCTGGCGCCCCAGCATTTT.

This clonotype was recorded a few times. This chain uses TRBV30 with TRBJ2-5; D remains ambiguous. With 0 bases removed from V and 5 bases from J, the gap between germline ends came to 4 bases. Germline values: CDR1 GTSNPN, CDR2 SVGIG (reference sequence). The CDR3 totals 11 residues. CDR3 DNA: TGTGCCTGGAGTGTTTCGGAGACCCAGTACTTC. It codes for CAWSVSETQYF. Together with reference TRBV30 and TRBJ2-5, the CDR3 gives the full variable domain: SQTIHQWPATLVQPVGSPLSLECTVEGTSNPNLYWYRQAAGRGLQLLFYSVGIGQISSEVPQNLSASRPQDRQFILSSKKLLLSDSGFYLCAWSVSETQYFGPGTRLLVL.

This clonotype has only one observation. V gene TRBV5-1 combines with J gene TRBJ2-3, with D possibly being TRBD1 (6 bases). V was shortened by 4 bases and J by 4 bases, with 16 bases between the two germline ends. The CDR3 runs 15 residues. CDR1 is SGHRS and CDR2 is YFSETQ in the germline V gene. CDR3 DNA: TGCGCCAGCAGCCAACAGGGTGCCCGCGCAGATACGCAGTATTTT. Protein sequence: CASSQQGARADTQYF.

The chain is built from TRBV20-1 and TRBJ2-1; 11 nucleotides agree with TRBD1. V shed 5 bases, J shed 9 bases, and the junction held 9 bases outside the gene matches. CDR1 and CDR2 (germline): DFQATT, SNEGSKA (reference sequence). The CDR3 is 14 residues long. CDR3 nucleotides: TGCAGTGCTGACCGGGACAGGGGGGGCGGTGAGCAGTTCTTC. Translation gives CSADRDRGGGEQFF.

J is TRBJ2-2 and V is TRBV5-1, with TRBD1 matching over 7 bases. Germline V gene data show CDR1 as SGHRS and CDR2 as YFSETQ. This CDR3 region has 15 residues. J was trimmed by 1 base and V by 4 bases; bases with no gene match: 4. This CDR3 reads CASSLWTGNTGELFF. DNA of the CDR3: TGCGCCAGCAGCCTTTGGACAGGGAACACCGGGGAGCTGTTTTTT.

This clonotype has only a few counts. This rearrangement joins TRBV6-2 or TRBV6-3 to TRBJ1-6, with D possibly being TRBD1 (5 bases). Germline values: CDR1 MNHEY, CDR2 SVGEGT. Trimming took 6 bases from V and 13 from J, leaving 13 bases between them. This CDR3 region has 12 residues. The DNA of the CDR3 is TGTGCCAGCAGCCAGGGACTTTCTCCCCTCCACTTT. Encoded protein: CASSQGLSPLHF.

The chain employs TRBV29-1 and TRBJ1-2; D remains ambiguous. This CDR3 has 11 amino acids. The germline V gene has CDR1 SQVTM and CDR2 ANQGSEA. The germline V and J ends were trimmed by 4 bases and 8 bases, with 11 bases remaining between them. The CDR3 sequence: CSVVGVRGYTF. The CDR3 bases are TGCAGCGTTGTAGGAGTGCGGGGCTACACCTTC. The whole variable domain, remainder taken from reference TRBV29-1 and TRBJ1-2, is SAVISQKPSRDICQRGTSLTIQCQVDSQVTMMFWYRQQPGQSLTLIATANQGSEATYESGFVIDKFPISRPNLTFSTLTVSNMSPEDSSIYLCSVVGVRGYTFGSGTRLTVV.

This chain links TRBV27 with TRBJ2-4; 9 nucleotides align to TRBD1. The better agreement between TRBJ2-5 and the DNA end casts doubt on the J call. Germline lookup yields CDR1 MNHEY and CDR2 SMNVEV (reference sequence). This CDR3 comprises 13 residues. The CDR3 protein is CARPGQGKETQYF. Written as DNA, the CDR3 is TGTGCCAGACCGGGACAGGGAAAAGAGACCCAGTACTTC.

The rearrangement uses TRBV6-6 and TRBJ1-1; D gene unclear. The CDR3 is made up of 15 amino acids. Trimming left V 7 bases short and J 1 base short, with 16 bases between. Germline V gene sequence: CDR1 MNHNY, CDR2 SVGAGI (reference sequence). The CDR3, as DNA: TGTGCCAGCAAGGACCGGGCGAGTTCGAACACTGAAGCTTTCTTT. It encodes CASKDRASSNTEAFF.

The chain uses TRBV11-2 and TRBJ1-6, with D tentatively TRBD1 (5 bases). Germline CDR1 SGHAT, CDR2 FQNNGV. V lost 3 bases to trimming and J lost 7 bases, with 7 bases between them. This CDR3 contains 13 residues. In nucleotides, the CDR3 is TGTGCCAGCAGCTTTAGGACAAATTCACCCCTCCACTTT. Translated: CASSFRTNSPLHF. Filled out from reference TRBV11-2 and TRBJ1-6, the complete variable domain reads EAGVAQSPRYKIIEKRQSVAFWCNPISGHATLYWYQQILGQGPKLLIQFQNNGVVDDSQLPKDRFSAERLKGVDSTLKIQPAKLEDSAVYLCASSFRTNSPLHFGNGTRLTVT.

The genes are TRBV12-3 or TRBV12-4 and TRBJ1-2; no firm D call. CDR3 length: 15 residues. V shed 4 bases and J shed 4 bases, with 16 bases lying between them. This CDR3 is CASSSGSLSIYGYTF. CDR3 nucleotides: TGTGCCAGCAGTTCCGGATCTCTCTCCATCTATGGCTACACCTTC.

V and J are TRBV7-8 and TRBJ2-3; 9 bases agree with TRBD1. The germline gives CDR1 SGHVS, CDR2 FQNEAQ. Losses at the gene ends were 5 bases for V and 5 bases for J; bases not matched to a gene: 8. This CDR3 has 15 amino acids. CDR3 nucleotide sequence: TGTGCCAGCAGCCTCTCTTGGACAGGGGAAGATACGCAGTATTTT. Translated: CASSLSWTGEDTQYF.